Listed here are 5 T cell receptor beta chains from one sample, sequenced in a study of human versus mouse CDR3 diversity and MHC coevolution. Produced via immunoSEQ multiplex PCR; TCRdb's table is partial and in-frame only. The sample has about 83,000 clones; 85% to 95% are singletons. Sample: naive CD4+ T cells from blood. The subset: CD45RO-negative CD62L-positive naive CD4 T cells. The receptor set was obtained from a person aged 25 to 75 in good health.

The chain is built from TRBV1 and TRBJ1-1. TRBV1 is a pseudogene locus. The CDR3 length is 13 residues. This CDR3 is CTSSHPWRAEAFF. The CDR3 region has the DNA TGCACCAGCAGCCACCCCTGGCGGGCGGAAGCTTTCTTT.

This rearrangement joins TRBV19 to TRBJ2-1; weak D call: TRBD2 (5 bases). Per germline, CDR1 LNHDA and CDR2 SQIVND (reference sequence). The CDR3 sequence is 15 residues long. V was pared by 10 bases and J by 2 bases, with 18 bases between. The DNA for the CDR3 is TGTGCCATCCATGGCGGGCTAGTAGCCTACAATGAGCAGTTCTTC. Amino acids: CAIHGGLVAYNEQFF.

The chain uses TRBV5-1 and TRBJ2-3, with 12 nucleotides matching TRBD2. Per the germline V gene, CDR1 is SGHRS and CDR2 is YFSETQ. This CDR3 has 16 residues. Losses at the gene ends were 5 bases for V and 6 bases for J; bases not matched to a gene: 10. As DNA, the CDR3 is TGCGCCAGCAGTTCTCTGACTAGCGGGAGTTTCGATACGCAGTATTTT. Its translation: CASSSLTSGSFDTQYF. The whole variable domain, filled in from reference TRBV5-1 and TRBJ2-3, reads KAGVTQTPRYLIKTRGQQVTLSCSPISGHRSVSWYQQTPGQGLQFLFEYFSETQRNKGNFPGRFSGRQFSNSRSEMNVSTLELGDSALYLCASSSLTSGSFDTQYFGPGTRLTVL.

This clone occurred once. The chain couples TRBV28 to TRBJ1-5; TRBD1 matches 7 bases. This CDR3 contains 14 residues. Germline trimming cut 6 bases from V and 5 bases from J; bases unmatched to any gene: 7. Germline assignment: CDR1 MDHEN and CDR2 SYDVKM. The DNA of the CDR3 is TGTGCCAGCAGCCCGACAGGGATCTATCAGCCCCAGCATTTT. Translation: CASSPTGIYQPQHF.

The rearrangement links TRBV5-4 to TRBJ1-1; perhaps TRBD1 as D (5 bases). V lost 3 bases to trimming and J lost 3 bases, with 12 bases between them. The germline CDR1 and CDR2 sequences are SGHNT and YYREEE (reference sequence). The CDR3 is made up of 14 amino acids. CDR3 sequence: CASSSAGGDTEAFF. The DNA of the CDR3 is TGTGCCAGCAGCTCGGCGGGGGGGGACACTGAAGCTTTCTTT.